A single sample gave rise to the 23 T cell receptor beta chains below, sequenced in a study of shared clonotypes between healthy human individuals. Repertoires were generated with immunoSEQ multiplex PCR, while TCRdb's copy carries only in-frame clones and drops some. The sample carries about 2.4 million clones, 93% recorded once. Sequencing used naive CD4+ T cells from PBMCs. As to subset: CD45RA+ positively selected. Receptors originate from a man between 18 and 35 years old in good health. Some clones in this sample may be carry-over from other donors' samples.

J is TRBJ2-3 and V is TRBV2, with 12 nucleotides matching TRBD2. J was trimmed by 5 bases and V by 3 bases; bases with no gene match: 6. Germline CDR1 SNHLY, CDR2 FYNNEI. CDR3 size: 16 residues. The CDR3 DNA follows: TGTGCCAGCAGTGACTCCGGACTAGCGGGATTAGATACGCAGTATTTT. This codes for CASSDSGLAGLDTQYF.

The genes are TRBV11-3 and TRBJ2-1, with unresolved D. Germline CDR1 reads SGHNT; CDR2 reads YENEEA. The germline V and J ends were trimmed by 1 base and 6 bases, with 13 bases remaining between them. This CDR3 is built from 15 residues. The CDR3 coding sequence is TGTGCCAGCAGCTTAGGTAACTCGCTTAGCAATGAGCAGTTCTTC. This translates into CASSLGNSLSNEQFF.

As to this clone: The sample contains more than one DNA sequence encoding this CDR3. This chain's CDR3 is CASSVGQSNYGYTF. Written as DNA, the CDR3 is TGTGCCAGCAGCGTAGGACAGAGCAACTATGGCTACACCTTC. V and J are TRBV9 and TRBJ1-2; D might be TRBD1 (5 bases). The CDR3 covers 14 residues. Between the trimmed V and J ends, which lost 0 bases and 2 bases, there was a span of 8 bases. Germline V gene data show CDR1 as SGDLS and CDR2 as YYNGEE.

This clone was seen a single time. The chain has TRBV7-3 and TRBJ1-6, with D unresolved. The CDR3 spans 14 residues. The germline V gene has CDR1 SGHTA and CDR2 FQGTGA. V lost 5 bases, J lost 7 bases, and 12 bases lay in between. The CDR3 loop is CASSRDAVNSPLHF. As DNA, the CDR3 is TGTGCCAGCAGCAGGGATGCGGTGAATTCACCCCTCCACTTT.

The J gene is TRBJ2-5, the V gene TRBV6-1; D perhaps matches TRBD2 (6 bases). The CDR3 runs to 15 residues. CDR1 is MNHNS and CDR2 is SASEGT in the germline V gene. Trimming shortened V by 10 bases and J by 3 bases, and 21 bases separated the two germline ends. CDR3 loop: CATEDRRGLKETQYF. The CDR3 DNA sequence: TGTGCCACCGAGGATAGGAGGGGCCTCAAAGAGACCCAGTACTTC.

The chain employs TRBV9 and TRBJ2-3; no definite D call. CDR1 is SGDLS and CDR2 is YYNGEE in the germline V gene. The V end lost 0 bases, the J end lost 6 bases, and 8 bases lay between the germline ends. The CDR3 sequence is 13 residues long. CDR3 residues: CASSVVRSDTQYF. The CDR3 DNA is TGTGCCAGCAGCGTAGTGCGGTCTGATACGCAGTATTTT.

The J gene is TRBJ2-3, the V gene TRBV19; 7 bases map to TRBD1. Losses at the gene ends were 4 bases for V and 6 bases for J; bases not matched to a gene: 16. The V gene's germline CDR1 is LNHDA and CDR2 SQIVND (reference sequence). This CDR3 has 17 residues. The CDR3 here is CASSNRDRYVRADTQYF. DNA of the CDR3: TGTGCCAGTAGTAACCGGGACAGATACGTAAGGGCGGATACGCAGTATTTT.

This clone was counted between two and nine times. The rearrangement links TRBV28 to TRBJ1-2; 7 bases are a match to TRBD1. The CDR3 extends over 14 amino acids. Germline V gene sequence: CDR1 MDHEN, CDR2 SYDVKM. The J segment lost 3 bases and the V segment lost 5 bases, leaving 6 bases of the junction unmatched. The CDR3 sequence is CASSPLDRDYGYTF. CDR3 DNA sequence: TGTGCCAGCAGTCCCCTCGACAGGGACTATGGCTACACCTTC.

As regards this clone: Other DNA sequences within the sample encode an identical CDR3. J is TRBJ2-3 and V is TRBV18, with 8 positions matching TRBD1. The CDR3 contains 14 residues. Germline CDR1 and CDR2: KGHSH and LQKENI. Unmatched junction bases numbered 2, after V lost 2 bases and J lost 4 bases. Here the CDR3 DNA reads TGTGCCAGCTCACCAACAGGGGGAGCAGATACGCAGTATTTT. Its translation: CASSPTGGADTQYF.

The chain couples TRBV7-2 to TRBJ2-7, with 7 bases fitting TRBD2. Germline trimming cut 4 bases from V and 2 bases from J; bases unmatched to any gene: 5. CDR3 length equals 14 residues. The germline gives CDR1 SGHTA, CDR2 FQGNSA. The CDR3 DNA follows: TGTGCCAGCAGCTATTCCGGGACTACCTACGAGCAGTACTTC. Its protein product is CASSYSGTTYEQYF.

This clone appeared once. The rearrangement uses TRBV4-1 and TRBJ2-1; 8 bases line up with TRBD2. Germline V gene data show CDR1 as MGHRA and CDR2 as YSYEKL. The CDR3 spans 17 residues. The ends lost 1 base at V and 5 bases at J; junction bases unmatched: 10. In DNA form, the CDR3 reads TGCGCCAGCAGCCAAGTGGGGGGACTAGGCGCAGACAATGAGCAGTTCTTC. This gives the protein CASSQVGGLGADNEQFF.

The chain uses TRBV4-1 and TRBJ2-5; 14 nucleotides align to TRBD2. The germline V gene encodes CDR1 MGHRA and CDR2 YSYEKL. This CDR3 region has 15 residues. Losses at the gene ends were 4 bases for V and 5 bases for J; bases not matched to a gene: 3. The CDR3 DNA sequence: TGCGCCAGCAGCCCTAGGACTAGCGGGAGGGAGACCCAGTACTTC. It yields the protein CASSPRTSGRETQYF.

The V call is TRBV5-1, the J call TRBJ2-5, with D maybe TRBD2 (6 bases). Germline CDR1 and CDR2: SGHRS and YFSETQ. The CDR3 runs 16 residues. V was clipped by 1 base and J by 4 bases, with 17 bases between them. The CDR3 is CASSLSYTGVGETQYF. The CDR3 nucleotides read TGCGCCAGCAGCTTGAGTTATACGGGAGTCGGAGAGACCCAGTACTTC.

The J gene is TRBJ2-3, the V gene TRBV5-1; D ambiguous. Germline values: CDR1 SGHRS, CDR2 YFSETQ. This CDR3 is 16 amino acids long. Trimming removed 1 base at V and 0 bases at J, with 12 bases between. The CDR3 sequence is CASSLSGVESTDTQYF. The DNA of the CDR3 is TGCGCCAGCAGCTTGAGTGGGGTAGAGAGCACAGATACGCAGTATTTT.

A word on this clone: Other nucleotide sequences in the sample specify the same CDR3. This chain joins TRBV5-1 and TRBJ1-1; 7 positions agree with TRBD1. The CDR3 is 13 amino acids. Germline assignment: CDR1 SGHRS and CDR2 YFSETQ. J lost 4 bases, V lost 4 bases, and 4 bases had no gene match. CDR3: CASSIQGGTEAFF. CDR3 nucleotide sequence: TGCGCCAGCAGCATTCAGGGGGGCACTGAAGCTTTCTTT.

The J gene is TRBJ2-7, the V gene TRBV5-6; 8 nucleotides agree with TRBD1. CDR1 is SGHDT and CDR2 is YYEEEE in the germline V gene. With 4 bases clipped from V and 4 bases from J, the junction kept 10 bases outside the gene matches. This CDR3 comprises 15 residues. The CDR3 is CASSPPRTGRYEQYF. Here the CDR3 DNA reads TGTGCCAGCAGCCCACCAAGGACAGGGCGATACGAGCAGTACTTC.

This chain connects TRBV28 to TRBJ1-5, with D hard to call. Germline loops: CDR1 MDHEN, CDR2 SYDVKM. V lost 10 bases and J 2 bases, leaving 18 bases between the germline ends. The CDR3 is made up of 15 amino acids. Here the CDR3 DNA reads TGTGCCACCCTAATGGGAGGGAGTGGCAATCAGCCCCAGCATTTT. The encoded protein is CATLMGGSGNQPQHF.

This clone was counted only a few times. The rearrangement uses TRBV18 and TRBJ1-1, with 7 bases fitting TRBD1. V dropped 3 bases and J dropped 5; count of bases not matched to a gene: 6. Germline V gene lookup returns CDR1 KGHSH and CDR2 LQKENI. The CDR3 has 14 amino acids. In DNA form, the CDR3 reads TGTGCCAGCTCACCCCCAGGGGGAAGGACTGAAGCTTTCTTT. Translating gives CASSPPGGRTEAFF. The full variable domain, rest sourced from reference TRBV18 and TRBJ1-1, is NAGVMQNPRHLVRRRGQEARLRCSPMKGHSHVYWYRQLPEEGLKFMVYLQKENIIDESGMPKERFSAEFPKEGPSILRIQQVVRGDSAAYFCASSPPGGRTEAFFGQGTRLTVV.

The chain couples TRBV28 to TRBJ2-1, with TRBD2 matching over 9 bases. V was pared by 4 bases and J by 6 bases, with 13 bases of the junction left unmatched. CDR1 is MDHEN and CDR2 is SYDVKM in the germline V gene. The CDR3 has 17 residues. The CDR3 DNA reads as TGTGCCAGCAGTTCCCAAAGGGGACTAGCAGGAATCAATGAGCAGTTCTTC. This translates into CASSSQRGLAGINEQFF.

The V gene is TRBV5-8, the J gene TRBJ2-1; perhaps TRBD2 as D (5 bases). The germline gives CDR1 SGHTS, CDR2 YDEGEE. This CDR3 has 13 amino acids. V gave up 0 bases and J gave up 12 bases, with 13 bases separating them. The CDR3 protein is CASSLGRPEGQFF. The DNA for the CDR3 is TGTGCCAGCAGCTTGGGACGGCCTGAGGGGCAGTTCTTC.

The V gene is TRBV6-5, the J gene TRBJ2-5; the D gene is possibly TRBD2 (6 bases). Germline values: CDR1 MNHEY, CDR2 SVGAGI. Trimming pared 10 bases from V and 7 bases from J, leaving 19 bases between. This CDR3 is 13 amino acids long. DNA for the CDR3: TGTGCCACGACTGGTCCGGGGGAACGGACCCAGTACTTC. Its translation: CATTGPGERTQYF.

The chain carries TRBV5-1 and TRBJ2-6; D unresolved. Trimming took 4 bases from V and 2 from J, leaving 10 bases between them. The CDR3 sequence is 15 residues long. Looked up from germline, CDR1 is SGHRS and CDR2 is YFSETQ. CDR3 sequence reads: CASSPGAAGANVLTF. The CDR3 bases are TGCGCCAGCAGCCCGGGCGCGGCTGGGGCCAACGTCCTGACTTTC.

CDR3: CASSYGGVYADTQYF. The CDR3 DNA reads TGTGCCAGTAGTTACGGAGGGGTATACGCAGATACGCAGTATTTT. The chain couples TRBV19 to TRBJ2-3, with D possibly matching TRBD2 (6 bases). This CDR3 is 15 amino acids long. V was cut by 5 bases and J by 4 bases, with 16 bases left in between. CDR1 LNHDA and CDR2 SQIVND come from the germline V gene (reference sequence).